These T cell receptor beta chains were read from a single sample in a study of T cells in Graves' hyperthyroidism and ophthalmopathy. TCRdb independently ran MiXCR on the multiplex PCR reads; one entry per CDR3 protein. The repertoire holds around 450,000 distinct CDR3 sequences, with around 14% as singletons. Specimen: blood. Receptor source: a woman in her late teens or twenties with Graves' hyperthyroidism. CDR3s include the opening cysteine and the closing phenylalanine or tryptophan. The D gene is left open where the match is weak. Clone size is stated in some rows and not others, as once, few, many or a class when expanded.

abundance,j_gene,d_gene,v_gene,CDR3aa,CDR3nt
many,TRBJ2-3,NA,TRBV6-1,CASRGGRASDTQYF,TGTGCCAGCAGGGGCGGTCGAGCATCAGATACGCAGTATTTT
many,TRBJ1-5,NA,TRBV12-3/TRBV12-4,CASSFQGQPQHF,TGTGCCAGCAGTTTTCAGGGTCAGCCCCAGCATTTT
many,TRBJ2-1,NA,TRBV6-1,CASSEGPEYWGDEQFF,TGTGCCAGCAGTGAAGGGCCAGAGTACTGGGGCGATGAGCAGTTCTTC
NA,TRBJ2-3,TRBD2,TRBV2,CASKGLAADTQYF,TGTGCCAGCAAGGGACTAGCGGCAGATACGCAGTATTTT
few,TRBJ2-7,TRBD2,TRBV6-1,CASSHRTSGASEQYF,TGTGCCAGCAGTCATCGGACTAGCGGGGCCAGCGAGCAGTACTTC
many,TRBJ1-3,NA,TRBV18,CASSPGSDTIYF,TGTGCCAGCTCACCAGGGTCCGACACCATATATTTT
many,TRBJ2-3,TRBD2,TRBV3-1,CASSWTSRGDTQYF,TGTGCCAGCAGCTGGACCTCGCGGGGGGATACGCAGTATTTT
many,TRBJ2-1,TRBD2,TRBV5-6,CASSSFSGTYNEQFF,TGTGCCAGCAGCTCCTTTAGCGGGACATACAATGAGCAGTTCTTC
many,TRBJ2-1,NA,TRBV12-3/TRBV12-4,CASTPSVKASEQFF,TGTGCCAGCACCCCTAGCGTAAAGGCCAGTGAGCAGTTCTTC
many,TRBJ2-1,TRBD2,TRBV20-1,CSAYSGGANEQFF,TGCAGTGCGTATAGCGGGGGGGCAAATGAGCAGTTCTTC
many,TRBJ2-7,TRBD1,TRBV20-1,CSARTGLPEQYF,TGCAGTGCGAGGACAGGGCTGCCCGAGCAGTACTTC
NA,TRBJ2-5,NA,TRBV12-3/TRBV12-4,CASGIRRETQYF,TGTGCCAGCGGAATTCGCCGTGAGACCCAGTACTTC
NA,TRBJ1-1,NA,TRBV24-1,CATSSTGPEAFF,TGTGCCACCAGTTCCACAGGGCCTGAAGCTTTCTTT
NA,TRBJ2-6,NA,TRBV12-5,CASGGGGSGANVLTF,TGTGCTAGTGGAGGGGGTGGTTCTGGGGCCAACGTCCTGACTTTC
many,TRBJ2-7,NA,TRBV6-1,CASSEERSSYEQYF,TGTGCCAGCAGTGAGGAGAGGAGCTCCTACGAGCAGTACTTC
many,TRBJ2-4,NA,TRBV3-1,CASSQADRRLYF,TGTGCCAGCAGCCAAGCGGACAGAAGGCTGTACTTC
NA,TRBJ2-7,NA,TRBV24-1,CATSQGRVGEQYF,TGTGCCACCAGTCAGGGGAGGGTGGGAGAGCAGTACTTC
NA,TRBJ1-1,NA,TRBV20-1,CSASRDAGFDTEAFF,TGCAGTGCTAGCCGGGACGCAGGATTCGACACTGAAGCTTTCTTT
few,TRBJ1-5,NA,TRBV5-8,CASSARPGEPQHF,TGTGCCAGCAGCGCACGTCCTGGGGAGCCCCAGCATTTT
many,TRBJ1-2,TRBD1,TRBV5-1,CASSLGGQIYGYTF,TGCGCCAGCAGCTTGGGGGGACAGATCTATGGCTACACCTTC
many,TRBJ2-3,TRBD2,TRBV20-1,CSATVLAGGEDTQYF,TGCAGTGCTACCGTACTAGCGGGAGGCGAAGATACGCAGTATTTT
many,TRBJ2-7,NA,TRBV13,CASSLAAELESYEQYF,TGTGCCAGCAGCTTAGCAGCGGAGCTAGAGTCCTACGAGCAGTACTTC
NA,TRBJ2-1,NA,TRBV7-7,CASSLDFYNEQFF,TGTGCTAGCAGCTTAGACTTCTACAATGAGCAGTTCTTC
many,TRBJ1-5,TRBD1,TRBV19,CASWTGGVGQPQHF,TGTGCCAGTTGGACAGGGGGCGTCGGTCAGCCCCAGCATTTT
many,TRBJ2-3,TRBD2,TRBV10-3,CAISPGLPYGGGDTQYF,TGTGCCATCAGCCCGGGCCTTCCCTACGGGGGGGGAGATACGCAGTATTTT
few,TRBJ2-3,NA,TRBV6-1,CASQPGWGTNTQYF,TGTGCCAGCCAGCCGGGATGGGGGACAAATACGCAGTATTTT
few,TRBJ2-5,NA,TRBV6-5,CASSYSGGAGETQYF,TGTGCCAGCAGTTACTCTGGGGGGGCTGGGGAGACCCAGTACTTC
many,TRBJ2-7,NA,TRBV12-3/TRBV12-4,CASSLAGAGVVYEQYF,TGTGCCAGCAGTTTAGCGGGTGCAGGGGTCGTCTACGAGCAGTACTTC
few,TRBJ1-3,NA,TRBV5-5,CASSLARDAGNTIYF,TGTGCCAGCAGCTTGGCCCGGGACGCTGGAAACACCATATATTTT
many,TRBJ2-7,NA,TRBV28,CASRSDRSYEQYF,TGTGCCAGCAGGTCAGACCGCTCCTACGAGCAGTACTTC
NA,TRBJ2-5,NA,TRBV5-6,CASRLISKREETQYF,TGTGCCAGCAGGCTGATATCCAAGCGGGAAGAGACCCAGTACTTC
few,TRBJ2-7,NA,TRBV5-1,CASSFEVGYEQYF,TGCGCCAGCAGCTTCGAGGTAGGCTACGAGCAGTACTTC
NA,TRBJ1-4,NA,TRBV6-1,CASSRGQLNEKLFF,TGTGCCAGCAGCCGTGGACAGTTAAATGAAAAACTGTTTTTT
many,TRBJ2-2,NA,TRBV12-5,CASGLFSGSTGELFF,TGTGCTAGTGGTTTGTTCAGCGGCTCAACCGGGGAGCTGTTTTTT
few,TRBJ2-2,NA,TRBV6-2/TRBV6-3,CASSPTPGTGELFF,TGTGCCAGCAGTCCAACACCGGGCACCGGGGAGCTGTTTTTT
few,TRBJ2-5,TRBD1,TRBV6-1,CASSRGRIETQYF,TGTGCCAGTTCCAGGGGGCGCATTGAGACCCAGTACTTC
NA,TRBJ1-1,NA,TRBV5-5,CASSSSDRRTEAFF,TGTGCCAGCAGCTCCTCCGACAGGCGCACTGAAGCTTTCTTT
many,TRBJ2-7,NA,TRBV2,CASSREGSSYEQYF,TGTGCCAGCAGTCGTGAAGGATCGTCCTACGAGCAGTACTTC
many,TRBJ2-3,TRBD2,TRBV2,CASLAGSTDTQYF,TGTGCCAGTTTAGCGGGTAGTACAGATACGCAGTATTTT
NA,TRBJ2-3,NA,TRBV6-5,CASSYSLADTQYF,TGTGCCAGCAGTTACTCCCTGGCAGATACGCAGTATTTT
NA,TRBJ2-7,NA,TRBV29-1,CSVDPGNEQYF,TGCAGCGTTGATCCAGGGAATGAGCAGTACTTC
many,TRBJ2-7,NA,TRBV28,CASSFGESGSYEQYF,TGTGCCAGCAGTTTCGGTGAGAGTGGCTCCTACGAGCAGTACTTC
many,TRBJ2-3,NA,TRBV7-3,CASSAHGGAGDTQYF,TGTGCCAGCAGCGCCCACGGAGGGGCAGGGGATACGCAGTATTTT
few,TRBJ2-2,TRBD2,TRBV5-1,CASSPYGGTTGELFF,TGCGCCAGCAGCCCTTACGGGGGGACCACCGGGGAGCTGTTTTTT
many,TRBJ1-5,NA,TRBV14,CASSHTGIDQPQHF,TGTGCCAGCAGCCATACAGGGATCGATCAGCCCCAGCATTTT
NA,TRBJ1-5,NA,TRBV2,CASSYYGGDQPQHF,TGTGCCAGCAGTTATTACGGGGGAGATCAGCCCCAGCATTTT
many,TRBJ1-5,NA,TRBV2,CASRRMGQPQHF,TGTGCCAGCAGGAGGATGGGCCAGCCCCAGCATTTT
few,TRBJ1-4,NA,TRBV19,CVSSMTGDFQPNEKLFF,TGTGTCAGTAGTATGACCGGGGACTTCCAACCTAATGAAAAACTGTTTTTT
NA,TRBJ2-7,NA,TRBV14,CASSLGRSFFFYEQYF,TGTGCCAGCAGTCTCGGGAGATCCTTCTTTTTTTACGAGCAGTACTTC
many,TRBJ2-1,TRBD2,TRBV7-3,CASSPSTSGSFREQFF,TGTGCCAGCAGTCCGTCGACTAGCGGGAGCTTCAGGGAGCAGTTCTTC
many,TRBJ2-7,NA,TRBV7-3,CASSLRVGGEQYF,TGTGCCAGCAGCTTAAGGGTCGGTGGCGAGCAGTACTTC
NA,TRBJ1-6,TRBD1,TRBV27,CASRAGTGGYNSPLHF,TGTGCCAGCAGAGCTGGGACAGGGGGCTATAATTCACCCCTCCACTTT
many,TRBJ1-5,NA,TRBV18,CASSPPRSGGNQPQHF,TGTGCCAGCTCACCACCTCGCTCAGGGGGCAATCAGCCCCAGCATTTT
many,TRBJ2-4,TRBD2,TRBV5-1,CASSLRTSGNDIQYF,TGCGCCAGCAGCCTACGGACTAGCGGGAATGACATTCAGTACTTC